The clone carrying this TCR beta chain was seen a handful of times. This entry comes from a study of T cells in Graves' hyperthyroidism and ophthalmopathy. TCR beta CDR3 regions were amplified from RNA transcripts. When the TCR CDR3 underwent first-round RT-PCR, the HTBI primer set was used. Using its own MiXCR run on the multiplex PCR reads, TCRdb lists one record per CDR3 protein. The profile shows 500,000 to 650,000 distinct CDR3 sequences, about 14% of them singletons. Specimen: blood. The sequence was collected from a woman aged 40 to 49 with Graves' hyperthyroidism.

The CDR3, as DNA: TGCGCCAGCAGCCAAGATCGAGGTAGCGGCTCCTACAATGAGCAGTTCTTC. Encoded protein: CASSQDRGSGSYNEQFF. This chain connects TRBV4-1 to TRBJ2-1, with D possibly being TRBD2 (6 bases). This CDR3 spans 17 amino acids. V lost 0 bases and J 0 bases, leaving 12 bases between the germline ends. Germline loops: CDR1 MGHRA, CDR2 YSYEKL.